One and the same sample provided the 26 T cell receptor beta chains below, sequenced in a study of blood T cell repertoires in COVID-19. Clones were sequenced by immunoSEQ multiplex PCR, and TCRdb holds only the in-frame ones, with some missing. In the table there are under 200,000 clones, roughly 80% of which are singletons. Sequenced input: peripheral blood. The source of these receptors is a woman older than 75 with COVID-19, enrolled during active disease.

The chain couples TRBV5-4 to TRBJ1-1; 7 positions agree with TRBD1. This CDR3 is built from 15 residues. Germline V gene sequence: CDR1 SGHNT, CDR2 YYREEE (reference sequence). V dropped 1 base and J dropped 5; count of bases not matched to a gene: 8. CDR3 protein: CASSLTTGTATEAFF. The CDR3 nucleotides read TGTGCCAGCAGCTTGACTACAGGGACAGCGACTGAAGCTTTCTTT.

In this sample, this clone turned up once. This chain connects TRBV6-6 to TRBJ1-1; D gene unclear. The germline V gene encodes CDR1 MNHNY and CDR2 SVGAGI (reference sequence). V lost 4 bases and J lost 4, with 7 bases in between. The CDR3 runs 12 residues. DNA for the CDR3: TGTGCCAGCAGTTCCTTGAGCACTGAAGCTTTCTTT. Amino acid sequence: CASSSLSTEAFF.

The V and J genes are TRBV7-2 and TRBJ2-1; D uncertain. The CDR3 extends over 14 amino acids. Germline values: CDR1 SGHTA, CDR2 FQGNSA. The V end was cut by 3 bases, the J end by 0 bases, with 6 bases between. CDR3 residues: CASSFNPSYNEQFF. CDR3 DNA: TGTGCCAGCAGCTTTAATCCCTCCTACAATGAGCAGTTCTTC. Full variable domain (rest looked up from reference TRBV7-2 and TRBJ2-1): GAGVSQSPSNKVTEKGKDVELRCDPISGHTALYWYRQSLGQGLEFLIYFQGNSAPDKSGLPSDRFSAERTGGSVSTLTIQRTQQEDSAVYLCASSFNPSYNEQFFGPGTRLTVL.

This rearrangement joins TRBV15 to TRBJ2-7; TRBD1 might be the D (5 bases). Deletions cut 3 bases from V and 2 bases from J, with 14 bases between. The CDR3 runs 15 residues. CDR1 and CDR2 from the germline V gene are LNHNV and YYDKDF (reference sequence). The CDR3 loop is CATSSPGLGAYEQYF. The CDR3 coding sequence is TGTGCCACCAGCAGTCCAGGGCTAGGGGCCTACGAGCAGTACTTC.

The CDR3 DNA follows: TGCAGCGTTGAATTTTTTAGCCACGACAGAAGAGCTTTCTTT. Encoded protein: CSVEFFSHDRRAFF. The J gene is TRBJ1-1, the V gene TRBV29-1, with TRBD1 as a possible D gene (5 bases). The length of the CDR3 is 14 residues. Germline V gene lookup returns CDR1 SQVTM and CDR2 ANQGSEA. V was pared by 2 bases and J by 10 bases, with 20 bases between.

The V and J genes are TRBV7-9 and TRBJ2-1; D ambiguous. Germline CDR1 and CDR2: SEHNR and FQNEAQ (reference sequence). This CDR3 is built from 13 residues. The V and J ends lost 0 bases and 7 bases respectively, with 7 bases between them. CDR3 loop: CASSLARSNEQFF. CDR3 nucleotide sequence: TGTGCCAGCAGCTTAGCTCGGTCAAATGAGCAGTTCTTC.

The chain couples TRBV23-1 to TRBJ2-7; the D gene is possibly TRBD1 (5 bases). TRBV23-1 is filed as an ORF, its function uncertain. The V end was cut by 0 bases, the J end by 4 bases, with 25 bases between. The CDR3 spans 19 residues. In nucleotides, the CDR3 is TGCGCCAGCAGTCAATCGACAGTACCCACAAACCCCCTCTTTTACGAGCAGTACTTC. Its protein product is CASSQSTVPTNPLFYEQYF.

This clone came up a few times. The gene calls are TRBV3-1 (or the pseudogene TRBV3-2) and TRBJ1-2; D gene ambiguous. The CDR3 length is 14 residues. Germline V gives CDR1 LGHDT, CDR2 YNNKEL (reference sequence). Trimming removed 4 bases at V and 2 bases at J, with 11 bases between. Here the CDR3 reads CASSPATENYGYTF. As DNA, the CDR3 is TGTGCCAGCAGCCCAGCGACCGAGAACTATGGCTACACCTTC.

DNA for the CDR3: TGTGCCAGCAGTCCTCAACCGGGAGTTTACAATGAGCAGTTCTTC. Its protein product is CASSPQPGVYNEQFF. The V gene is TRBV6-5, the J gene TRBJ2-1; the D gene is possibly TRBD2 (6 bases). CDR3 length: 15 amino acids. V was trimmed by 5 bases and J by 4 bases, leaving 15 bases between them. Germline assignment: CDR1 MNHEY and CDR2 SVGAGI.

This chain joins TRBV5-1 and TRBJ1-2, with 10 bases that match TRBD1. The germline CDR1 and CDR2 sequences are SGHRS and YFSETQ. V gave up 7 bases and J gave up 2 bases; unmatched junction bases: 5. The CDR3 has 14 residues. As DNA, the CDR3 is TGCGCCAGCTCGACGGACAGGGGGAACTATGGCTACACCTTC. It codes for CASSTDRGNYGYTF.

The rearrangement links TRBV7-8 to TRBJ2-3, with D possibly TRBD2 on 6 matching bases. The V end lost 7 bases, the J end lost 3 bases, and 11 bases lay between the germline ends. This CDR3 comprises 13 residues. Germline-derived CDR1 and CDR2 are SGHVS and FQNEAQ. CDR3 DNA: TGTGCCAGCACCCATGCGGGGACAGATACGCAGTATTTT. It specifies CASTHAGTDTQYF.

For the CDR3, the DNA is TGTGCCAGCAGCCCAAGACAGGGCGATGAGCAGTTCTTC. Translating gives CASSPRQGDEQFF. This chain uses TRBV7-8 with TRBJ2-1, with 7 bases aligning to TRBD1. The CDR3 extends over 13 amino acids. Germline V CDR1 and CDR2: SGHVS, FQNEAQ. With V trimmed by 5 bases and J by 8 bases, 6 bases remained unmatched.

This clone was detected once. CDR3 residues: CASSPGRGGPLDEQYF. CDR3 in DNA: TGCGCCAGCAGCCCCGGCCGGGGAGGGCCCTTAGACGAGCAGTACTTC. The chain has TRBV4-1 and TRBJ2-7, with 7 bases lining up with TRBD2. V lost 4 bases, J lost 5 bases, and 14 bases stayed unmatched. The germline V gene encodes CDR1 MGHRA and CDR2 YSYEKL. This CDR3 region has 16 residues.

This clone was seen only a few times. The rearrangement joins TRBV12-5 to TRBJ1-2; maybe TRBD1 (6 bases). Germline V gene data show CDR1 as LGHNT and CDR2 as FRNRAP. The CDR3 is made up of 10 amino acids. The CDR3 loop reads CASGAYGYTF. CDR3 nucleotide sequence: TGTGCGTCAGGGGCGTATGGCTACACCTTC.

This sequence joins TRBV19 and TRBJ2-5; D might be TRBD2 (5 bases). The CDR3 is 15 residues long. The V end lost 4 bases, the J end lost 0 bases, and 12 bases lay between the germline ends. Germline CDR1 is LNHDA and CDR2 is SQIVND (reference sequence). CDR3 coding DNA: TGTGCCAGTAGTAGTCGAGGGTCGTACCAAGAGACCCAGTACTTC. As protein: CASSSRGSYQETQYF.

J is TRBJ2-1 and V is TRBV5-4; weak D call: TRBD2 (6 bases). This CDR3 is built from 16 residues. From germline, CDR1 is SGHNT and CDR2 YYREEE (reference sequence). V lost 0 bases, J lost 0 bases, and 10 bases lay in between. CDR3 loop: CASSLVGTDSYNEQFF. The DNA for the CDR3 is TGTGCCAGCAGCTTGGTGGGGACTGACTCCTACAATGAGCAGTTCTTC.

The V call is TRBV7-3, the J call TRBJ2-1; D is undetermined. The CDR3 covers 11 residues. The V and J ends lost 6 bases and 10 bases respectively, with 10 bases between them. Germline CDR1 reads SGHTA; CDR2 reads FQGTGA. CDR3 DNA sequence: TGTGCCAGCAGTCCCGGCGGAGAGCAGTTCTTC. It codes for CASSPGGEQFF.

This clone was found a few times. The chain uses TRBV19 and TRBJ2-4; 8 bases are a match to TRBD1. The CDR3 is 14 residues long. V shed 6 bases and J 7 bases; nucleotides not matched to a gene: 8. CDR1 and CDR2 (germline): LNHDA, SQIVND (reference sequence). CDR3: CASREDRAANIQYF. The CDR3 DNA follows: TGTGCCAGTAGGGAGGACAGGGCTGCGAACATTCAGTACTTC.

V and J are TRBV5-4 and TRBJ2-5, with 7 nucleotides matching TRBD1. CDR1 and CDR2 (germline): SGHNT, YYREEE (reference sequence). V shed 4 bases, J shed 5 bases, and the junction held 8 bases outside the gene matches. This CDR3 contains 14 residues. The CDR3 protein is CASSPRQGDETQYF. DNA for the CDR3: TGTGCCAGCAGCCCCCGACAGGGAGACGAGACCCAGTACTTC.

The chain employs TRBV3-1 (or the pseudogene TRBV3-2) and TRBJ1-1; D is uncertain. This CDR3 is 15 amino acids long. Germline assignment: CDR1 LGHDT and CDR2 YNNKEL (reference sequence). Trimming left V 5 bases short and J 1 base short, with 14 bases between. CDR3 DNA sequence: TGTGCCAGCAGCTATGGGATGGGAGGGAACACTGAAGCTTTCTTT. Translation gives CASSYGMGGNTEAFF.

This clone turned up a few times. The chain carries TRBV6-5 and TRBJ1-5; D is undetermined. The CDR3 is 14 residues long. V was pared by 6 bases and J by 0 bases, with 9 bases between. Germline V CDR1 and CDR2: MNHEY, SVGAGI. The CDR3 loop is CASRSRYSNQPQHF. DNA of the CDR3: TGTGCCAGCAGAAGCCGGTATAGCAATCAGCCCCAGCATTTT.

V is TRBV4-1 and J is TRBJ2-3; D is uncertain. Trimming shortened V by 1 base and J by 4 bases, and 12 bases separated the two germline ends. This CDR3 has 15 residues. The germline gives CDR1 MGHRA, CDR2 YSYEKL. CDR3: CASSQGGLPADTQYF. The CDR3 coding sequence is TGCGCCAGCAGCCAAGGAGGCCTGCCGGCAGATACGCAGTATTTT.

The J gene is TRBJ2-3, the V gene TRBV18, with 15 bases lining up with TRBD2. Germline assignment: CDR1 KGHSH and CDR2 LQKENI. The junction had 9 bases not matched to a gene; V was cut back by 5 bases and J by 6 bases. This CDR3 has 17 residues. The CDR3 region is CASSSGLAGGPLDTQYF. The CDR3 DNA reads TGTGCCAGCTCATCCGGACTAGCGGGAGGGCCATTGGATACGCAGTATTTT. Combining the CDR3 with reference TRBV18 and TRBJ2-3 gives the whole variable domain NAGVMQNPRHLVRRRGQEARLRCSPMKGHSHVYWYRQLPEEGLKFMVYLQKENIIDESGMPKERFSAEFPKEGPSILRIQQVVRGDSAAYFCASSSGLAGGPLDTQYFGPGTRLTVL.

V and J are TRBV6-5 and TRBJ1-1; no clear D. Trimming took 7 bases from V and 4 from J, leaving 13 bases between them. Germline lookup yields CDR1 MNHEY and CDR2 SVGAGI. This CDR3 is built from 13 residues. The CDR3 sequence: CASNPVRGTEAFF. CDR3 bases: TGTGCCAGCAACCCGGTACGGGGCACTGAAGCTTTCTTT.

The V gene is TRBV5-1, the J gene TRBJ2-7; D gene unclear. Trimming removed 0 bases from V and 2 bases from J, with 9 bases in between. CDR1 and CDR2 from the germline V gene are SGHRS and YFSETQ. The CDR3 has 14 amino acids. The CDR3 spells CASSLGGLAYEQYF. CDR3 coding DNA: TGCGCCAGCAGCTTGGGTGGCCTAGCCTACGAGCAGTACTTC.

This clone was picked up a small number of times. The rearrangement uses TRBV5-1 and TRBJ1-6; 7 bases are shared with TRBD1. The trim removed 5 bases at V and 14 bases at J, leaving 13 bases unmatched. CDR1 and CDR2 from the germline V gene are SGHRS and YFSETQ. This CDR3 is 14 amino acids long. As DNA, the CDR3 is TGCGCCAGCAGTCCCGGACAGGCCGTCGGGGCCCTCCACTTT. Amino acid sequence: CASSPGQAVGALHF.